Reported below is one T cell receptor beta chain. What it binds is not known. This sample was taken from a study of blood T cells in healthy people across ages. The CDR3 is 14 residues long. Trimming took off 3 bases at V and 4 bases at J, with 10 bases between the two ends. Germline V lookup: CDR1 DFQATT, CDR2 SNEGSKA (reference sequence). With a J-beta primer mix and a sample-barcoded 5' primer, a second PCR ran about 7 to 11 cycles. Each CDR3 protein gets one entry after TCRdb re-called the 5' RACE reads with MiXCR. In the table there are 600,000 to 1,000,000 distinct CDR3 sequences, 58% of which are singletons. Study findings and constraints: Naive T cell percentage showed a strong correlation with TCR beta diversity. Diversity estimates from one million T cells were considered underestimates.

Sample: blood. The TCR originated in a man in his thirties or forties in good health. J is TRBJ1-6 and V is TRBV20-1, with no clear D. The DNA of the CDR3 is TGCAGTGCTAGCGTAGGGTCTTATAATTCACCCCTCCACTTT. Amino acid sequence: CSASVGSYNSPLHF.